A selection of T cell receptor beta chains follows, all from one sample in a study of cytomegalovirus exposure and HLA in healthy donors. Assay: immunoSEQ multiplex PCR; the TCRdb copy retains only in-frame clones and omits some. Of 200,000 or so clones listed, roughly 68% are singletons. The specimen sequenced was PBMCs. The receptors were sampled from a man between 35 and 55 years old in good health and CMV-seropositive. Both conserved end residues are trimmed from each CDR3. Some rows mark clone size as missing; the rest say once, few, many or name a class of expanded clone.

v_call clone_size cdr3_aa
TRBV27 NA ASNSKQGYNSPLH
TRBV7-9 NA ASSRQRDSPGAF
TRBV6-5 few ASSYSRGYNSPLH
TRBV6-5 NA ASGRDRGDSPLH
TRBV27 NA ASSSGQGWNSPLH
TRBV28 NA ASSAGGYQPQH
TRBV28 NA ASSAPGRWAEAF
TRBV27 NA ASSLSAGTQPQH
TRBV7-9 NA ASSRQGSGEQY
TRBV9 NA ASSVAPLEETQY
TRBV7-9 once SSSPGTGAYNSPLH
TRBV11-2 NA ASSWMGGANTGELF
TRBV18 NA ASSPVKRGDLDTQY
TRBV9 NA ASSATRDGGYGYT
TRBV4-2 NA ASSPSGQGVYEQY
TRBV19 NA ASSIPAGMDYGYT
TRBV7-2 once ASSLGVSGGLDTQY
TRBV6-6 NA ASSGGGGAYNEQF
TRBV28 NA ASSITGTPKPQH
TRBV7-8 NA ASSPEGGYGYT
TRBV28 NA ASSTPGTGVYEQY
TRBV4-1 NA ASSRQDSLDTQY
TRBV4-2 few ASSPQGLAGRQF